The TCR beta chain under discussion was sequenced for a study of shared clonotypes between healthy human individuals. Here immunoSEQ multiplex PCR was the method, and the copy in TCRdb shows in-frame clones only, minus some. The sample carries 2 million to 3 million clones, roughly 93% recorded once. The CDR3 is 14 residues long. CDR1 MDHEN and CDR2 SYDVKM come from the germline V gene. V was clipped by 3 bases and J by 2 bases, with 11 bases between them. This receptor was identified in a man aged 18 to 30 in good health. Some clones in this sample may be carry-over from other donors' samples. V gene TRBV28 combines with J gene TRBJ2-7, with D possibly called TRBD1 or TRBD2 (5 bases each). The specimen was naive CD4+ T cells from PBMCs. Described subset: CD45RA+ positively selected. The CDR3 spells CASSLLGTTYEQYF. The CDR3 DNA is TGTGCCAGCAGTTTGCTAGGGACCACCTACGAGCAGTACTTC.